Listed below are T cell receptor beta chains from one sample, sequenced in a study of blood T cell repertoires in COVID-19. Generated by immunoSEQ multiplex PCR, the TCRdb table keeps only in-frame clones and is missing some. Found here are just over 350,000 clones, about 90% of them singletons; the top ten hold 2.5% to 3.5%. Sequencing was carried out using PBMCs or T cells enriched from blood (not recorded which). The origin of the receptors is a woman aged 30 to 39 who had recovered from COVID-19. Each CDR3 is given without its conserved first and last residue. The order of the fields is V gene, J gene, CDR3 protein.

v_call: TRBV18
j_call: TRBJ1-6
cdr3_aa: ASSPTQNAPLH

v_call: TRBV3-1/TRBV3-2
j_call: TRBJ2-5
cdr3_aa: ASSQPDYQETQY

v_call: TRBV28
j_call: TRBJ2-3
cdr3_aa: ASSLFGDTQY

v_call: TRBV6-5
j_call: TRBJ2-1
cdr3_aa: ASSYVEGGEQF

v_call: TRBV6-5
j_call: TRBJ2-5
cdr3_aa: ASILTGVQETQY

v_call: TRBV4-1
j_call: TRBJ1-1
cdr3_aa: ASSPATGGLDTEAF

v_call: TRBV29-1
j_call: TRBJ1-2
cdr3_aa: SVEDVWVDRGLSGYT

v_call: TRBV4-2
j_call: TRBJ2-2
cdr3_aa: ASSQVFLLGLAAEQNTGELF

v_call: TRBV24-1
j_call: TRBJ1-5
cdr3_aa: ATSDPGTSQPQH

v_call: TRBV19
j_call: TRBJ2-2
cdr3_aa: ASTPRGVDTGELF

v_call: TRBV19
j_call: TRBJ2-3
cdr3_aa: ASSMGSGRETDTQY

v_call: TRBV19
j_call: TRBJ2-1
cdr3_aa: ASNSPGQGADEQF

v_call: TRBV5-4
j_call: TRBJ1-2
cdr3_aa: ASSGSGLGSYGYT

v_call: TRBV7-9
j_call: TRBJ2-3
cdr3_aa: ASSQGQGARKQRTDTQY